This TCR beta chain was profiled in a study of shared clonotypes between healthy human individuals. Study results and caveats: Among non-shared clonotypes, generation probabilities were lower than among those shared by all four donors.

With regard to this clone: Its specificity is unknown.

Authors' processing steps: ImmunoSEQ junction-only sequences lacked quality scores, so their filtering differed. Method: immunoSEQ multiplex PCR; TCRdb's copy keeps in-frame clones and lacks some. V and J calls and clone size are as listed in that table; D and trimming were resolved from the DNA. This repertoire shows around 2.5 million clones, over 85% found once; its top ten account for 0.36%. Recent vaccinations or acute infections were absent in the healthy HIV-negative adult donors. Every one of the donors was a Caucasian adult that lived in Nashville, Tennessee. Sequenced input: naive CD4+ T cells from PBMCs. Sample subset: CD45RA+ positively selected. The receptor comes from a man aged 18 to 29 in good health. Some clones in this sample may be carry-over from other donors' samples.

The CDR3 sequence is CASSGPIPRQGNQPQHF. The DNA for the CDR3 is TGTGCCAGCAGTGGACCGATCCCTCGACAGGGGAATCAGCCCCAGCATTTT. V is TRBV2 and J is TRBJ1-5, with TRBD1 matching over 8 bases. The length of the CDR3 is 17 residues. Per the germline V gene, CDR1 is SNHLY and CDR2 is FYNNEI. V lost 4 bases, J lost 4 bases, and 12 bases stayed unmatched.